The 13 T cell receptor beta chains below were found in one sample sequenced in a study of PD-L1 blockade in urothelial cancer (dated by TCRdb to 2016 to 2017). The receptor library was made with the immunoSEQ multiplex PCR assay. Sourced from immuneACCESS, this table was stored by TCRdb with only in-frame sequences that have V and J called. A share of the clones is absent; for the studies checked, an unresolved V gene accounts for under half, and the remainder has no known explanation. For this sample there are about 91,000 clones; more than 85% appear just once. Of the sample, approximately 9% is held by the ten largest clones. The sample consisted of PBMCs, taken around atezolizumab (anti-PD-L1) treatment. The receptor set was obtained from a man aged 55 to 70 with urothelial cancer.

The chain couples TRBV2 to TRBJ1-6; D not certain. V lost 7 bases and J 4 bases, leaving 8 bases between the germline ends. CDR1 and CDR2 (germline): SNHLY, FYNNEI. The CDR3 spans 13 residues. The CDR3, as DNA: TGTGCCAGCATTACGGGGTATAATTCACCCCTCCACTTT. Translated, it gives CASITGYNSPLHF.

This rearrangement joins TRBV29-1 to TRBJ1-1; 8 positions agree with TRBD1. The ends lost 5 bases at V and 3 bases at J; junction bases unmatched: 11. The CDR3 runs 15 residues. CDR1 and CDR2 (germline): SQVTM, ANQGSEA. CDR3 residues: CSVFPQGARDTEAFF. The CDR3 bases are TGCAGCGTTTTCCCCCAGGGGGCGCGGGACACTGAAGCTTTCTTT.

About this clone itself: The identical CDR3 is also encoded by other nucleotide sequences in the sample. The chain is built from TRBV7-2 and TRBJ2-3; the D is unclear. The germline V gene encodes CDR1 SGHTA and CDR2 FQGNSA. V dropped 5 bases and J dropped 2 bases, with 5 bases sitting between them. CDR3 size: 12 residues. This chain's CDR3 is CASSLYTDTQYF. In DNA, the CDR3 is TGTGCCAGCAGCCTATACACAGATACGCAGTATTTT.

This clone has only one observation. The chain carries TRBV9 and TRBJ1-3; D call uncertain. The CDR3 has 12 residues. Germline values: CDR1 SGDLS, CDR2 YYNGEE. The V end was cut by 4 bases, the J end by 4 bases, with 6 bases between. DNA of the CDR3: TGTGCCAGCAGCTCTCCCGGAAACACCATATATTTT. It codes for CASSSPGNTIYF.

V gene TRBV5-1 combines with J gene TRBJ2-1; TRBD2 matches 8 bases. This CDR3 comprises 15 residues. Germline V gene lookup returns CDR1 SGHRS and CDR2 YFSETQ. With V trimmed by 2 bases and J by 0 bases, 1 base remained unmatched. The CDR3 spells CASSFAGGSYNEQFF. The CDR3 DNA follows: TGCGCCAGCAGCTTCGCGGGAGGCTCCTACAATGAGCAGTTCTTC.

In this sample, this clone turned up once. The gene calls are TRBV7-2 and TRBJ2-6, with TRBD1 identical over 9 bases. Germline V lookup: CDR1 SGHTA, CDR2 FQGNSA. V lost 5 bases, J lost 1 base, and 9 bases stayed unmatched. The CDR3 length is 18 residues. The CDR3 reads CASSLTGTGLSGANVLTF. CDR3 nucleotides: TGTGCCAGCAGCCTCACCGGGACAGGGTTATCTGGGGCCAACGTCCTGACTTTC.

This sequence joins TRBV19 and TRBJ2-5; TRBD2 is a possible D gene (6 bases). The CDR3 sequence is 13 residues long. From germline, CDR1 is LNHDA and CDR2 SQIVND (reference sequence). Trimming shortened V by 6 bases and J by 9 bases, and 17 bases separated the two germline ends. The CDR3 region is CASRRSGSGAQYF. The CDR3 DNA follows: TGTGCCAGTAGACGAAGCGGTTCGGGGGCCCAGTACTTC.

The rearrangement uses TRBV4-2 and TRBJ1-1; TRBD1 matches 8 bases. The J segment lost 4 bases and the V segment lost 6 bases, leaving 7 bases of the junction unmatched. Per germline, CDR1 LGHNA and CDR2 YNFKEQ. This CDR3 region has 14 residues. Written as DNA, the CDR3 is TGTGCCAGCAGTAAACAGGGGGTTGGCACTGAAGCTTTCTTT. Its translation: CASSKQGVGTEAFF.

The genes are TRBV7-8 and TRBJ2-1; 8 nucleotides line up with TRBD1. The CDR3 is made up of 18 amino acids. CDR1 and CDR2 from the germline V gene are SGHVS and FQNEAQ. Trimming took 3 bases from V and 5 from J; bases not matched to a gene: 15. CDR3 region: CASSFPTGDGRRDNEQFF. CDR3 in DNA: TGTGCCAGCAGCTTCCCGACAGGGGACGGACGGCGGGACAATGAGCAGTTCTTC.

This chain joins TRBV18 and TRBJ2-3; TRBD2 matches at 9 bases. Germline CDR1 and CDR2: KGHSH and LQKENI. The CDR3 is made up of 15 amino acids. Unmatched junction bases numbered 4, after V lost 2 bases and J lost 4 bases. CDR3 amino acids: CASSPAGGPPDTQYF. CDR3 sequence (DNA): TGTGCCAGCTCACCAGCGGGAGGGCCCCCAGATACGCAGTATTTT.

This clone was recorded once. The rearrangement uses TRBV5-1 and TRBJ2-5; 8 nucleotides agree with TRBD1. Trimming took 5 bases from V and 3 from J; bases not matched to a gene: 9. CDR1 is SGHRS and CDR2 is YFSETQ in the germline V gene. The CDR3 runs 15 residues. In DNA, the CDR3 is TGCGCCAGCAGAACCCCGACAGGGGCGGAAGAGACCCAGTACTTC. This translates into CASRTPTGAEETQYF.

J is TRBJ1-2 and V is TRBV6-5, with a possible D match to TRBD1 (6 bases). Per germline, CDR1 MNHEY and CDR2 SVGAGI. This CDR3 has 15 amino acids. The V gene lost 2 bases and the J gene lost 2 bases, with 12 bases spanning the gap. CDR3 protein: CASSYVGARNYGYTF. Written as DNA, the CDR3 is TGTGCCAGCAGTTACGTGGGGGCGCGAAACTATGGCTACACCTTC.

This rearrangement joins TRBV4-3 to TRBJ2-7; tentatively, D is TRBD2 (6 bases). V was pared by 0 bases and J by 2 bases, with 11 bases between. The germline gives CDR1 LGHNA, CDR2 YSLEER. This CDR3 is built from 15 residues. The CDR3 bases are TGCGCCAGCAGCCAAGATGGGACTCCTACCTACGAGCAGTACTTC. Protein sequence: CASSQDGTPTYEQYF.